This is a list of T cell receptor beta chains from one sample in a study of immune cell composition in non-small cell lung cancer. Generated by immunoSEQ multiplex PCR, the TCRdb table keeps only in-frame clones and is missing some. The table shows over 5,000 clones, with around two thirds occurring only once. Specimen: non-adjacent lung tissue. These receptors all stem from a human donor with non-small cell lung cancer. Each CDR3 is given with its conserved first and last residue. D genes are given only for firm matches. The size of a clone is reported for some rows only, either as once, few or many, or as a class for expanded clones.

CASSSSWGGRYEAFF | TGTGCCAGCAGTTCGTCCTGGGGGGGCCGGTACGAGGCTTTCTTT | NA | 15 | NA | TRBJ1-1 | TRBV6-5
CASSLARQNRHYEQYF | TGTGCCAGCAGCTTAGCCAGACAGAACCGTCACTACGAGCAGTACTTC | NA | 16 | NA | TRBJ2-7 | TRBV11-3
CASSATSSVGNTIYF | TGTGCCAGCAGCGCCACCAGTAGCGTTGGAAACACCATATATTTT | NA | 15 | NA | TRBJ1-3 | TRBV9
CASSSTGLDGYTF | TGCGCCAGCAGCTCGACAGGGTTAGATGGCTACACCTTC | few | 13 | TRBD1 | TRBJ1-2 | TRBV5-1
CASSLGRVNPNQPQHF | TGTGCCAGCAGCTTAGGGAGGGTGAACCCTAATCAGCCCCAGCATTTT | NA | 16 | NA | TRBJ1-5 | TRBV7-8
CASSLSHSREKLFF | TGTGCCAGCAGTTTATCGCACAGCCGTGAAAAACTGTTTTTT | NA | 14 | NA | TRBJ1-4 | TRBV27
CASSVTGTSRNEQFF | TGTGCCAGCAGCGTAACCGGGACTAGCAGAAATGAGCAGTTCTTC | NA | 15 | TRBD2 | TRBJ2-1 | TRBV11-3
CASSLAGGPNQPQHF | TGTGCCAGCAGCTTAGCAGGGGGCCCCAATCAGCCCCAGCATTTT | NA | 15 | TRBD1 | TRBJ1-5 | TRBV7-2
CSVEAAQGNYGYTF | TGCAGCGTTGAAGCCGCACAGGGGAACTATGGCTACACCTTC | NA | 14 | TRBD1 | TRBJ1-2 | TRBV29-1
CASSLASTAAGYEQYF | TGTGCCAGCTCTCTAGCTTCGACGGCTGCGGGCTACGAGCAGTACTTC | NA | 16 | NA | TRBJ2-7 | TRBV18
CASSLPTSGGGEQFF | TGTGCCAGCAGCTTGCCGACTAGCGGGGGGGGCGAGCAGTTCTTC | NA | 15 | TRBD2 | TRBJ2-1 | TRBV5-5
CASSSWPSGGARETQYF | TGCGCCAGCAGCTCCTGGCCTAGCGGGGGGGCACGGGAGACCCAGTACTTC | NA | 17 | TRBD2 | TRBJ2-5 | TRBV5-1
CASSMDRPGSYSNQPQHF | TGTGCCAGTAGTATGGATCGACCGGGATCCTATAGCAATCAGCCCCAGCATTTT | once | 18 | NA | TRBJ1-5 | TRBV19
CSALAGLAGINNEQFF | TGCAGCGCCCTTGCGGGACTAGCGGGGATAAACAATGAGCAGTTCTTC | once | 16 | TRBD2 | TRBJ2-1 | TRBV29-1
CASSSTYLLNGYTF | TGTGCCAGCAGCTCCACTTATCTGCTCAATGGCTACACCTTC | few | 14 | NA | TRBJ1-2 | TRBV7-9
CASSPLGSPNYGYTF | TGTGCCAGCAGTCCCCTAGGGAGCCCGAACTATGGCTACACCTTC | NA | 15 | NA | TRBJ1-2 | TRBV27
CASSFRLQGGYTF | TGTGCCAGCAGCTTTAGGCTCCAGGGGGGCTACACCTTC | NA | 13 | NA | TRBJ1-2 | TRBV7-2
CASSLRRRTSGQETQYF | TGTGCCAGCAGCTTGAGGCGCAGGACTAGCGGACAAGAGACCCAGTACTTC | NA | 17 | TRBD2 | TRBJ2-5 | TRBV7-9
CASSPQPWSPEAFF | TGTGCCAGCAGCCCCCAACCCTGGAGCCCTGAAGCTTTCTTT | NA | 14 | NA | TRBJ1-1 | TRBV7-3
CASSFSGYEQYF | TGTGCCAGCAGCTTTTCCGGCTACGAGCAGTACTTC | few | 12 | NA | TRBJ2-7 | TRBV5-8
CASSEQGSSYEQYF | TGCGCCAGCAGTGAGCAGGGCAGCTCCTACGAGCAGTACTTC | NA | 14 | NA | TRBJ2-7 | TRBV10-2
CASSQGTNYGYTF | TGTGCCAGCAGCCAGGGAACTAACTATGGCTACACCTTC | NA | 13 | NA | TRBJ1-2 | TRBV11-3
CASSWDSSPTGELFF | TGTGCCAGCAGCTGGGACTCCAGCCCCACCGGGGAGCTGTTTTTT | NA | 15 | NA | TRBJ2-2 | TRBV28
CASSSWGEDSNQPQHF | TGTGCCAGCAGCTCGTGGGGGGAAGATAGCAATCAGCCCCAGCATTTT | NA | 16 | NA | TRBJ1-5 | TRBV5-4
CASTTGTDGYTF | TGTGCCAGCACGACAGGGACTGATGGCTACACCTTC | few | 12 | TRBD1 | TRBJ1-2 | TRBV6-6
CASTNDRADQPQHF | TGTGCCAGCACCAACGACAGGGCAGATCAGCCCCAGCATTTT | NA | 14 | TRBD1 | TRBJ1-5 | TRBV6-1
CASMTGGTTEKLFF | TGTGCCAGCATGACAGGTGGTACAACTGAAAAACTGTTTTTT | NA | 14 | NA | TRBJ1-4 | TRBV2
CASSDRLNTEAFF | TGTGCCAGTAGTGACAGGCTGAACACTGAAGCTTTCTTT | few | 13 | NA | TRBJ1-1 | TRBV19
CASRQSGLANEQFF | TGTGCCAGCAGGCAAAGCGGACTAGCCAATGAGCAGTTCTTC | NA | 14 | TRBD2 | TRBJ2-1 | TRBV2
CASTLSGQLMQYF | TGTGCCAGCACGCTCTCGGGACAGCTAATGCAGTACTTC | NA | 13 | TRBD1 | TRBJ2-7 | TRBV6-1
CASGRQNTEAFF | TGTGCCAGTGGAAGACAGAACACTGAAGCTTTCTTT | NA | 12 | NA | TRBJ1-1 | TRBV19
CASSQIQGAAAFF | TGCGCCAGCAGCCAGATTCAGGGGGCAGCGGCTTTCTTT | NA | 13 | TRBD1 | TRBJ1-1 | TRBV4-3
CASSRGGFYGYTF | TGTGCCAGCAGCCGGGGGGGCTTTTATGGCTACACCTTC | few | 13 | NA | TRBJ1-2 | TRBV5-6
CASSPDRGGEQYF | TGTGCCAGCAGTCCCGACAGGGGTGGCGAGCAGTACTTC | NA | 13 | TRBD1 | TRBJ2-7 | TRBV11-2
CARGGLGAGELFF | TGTGCCCGGGGGGGGCTTGGGGCCGGGGAGCTGTTTTTT | NA | 13 | TRBD2 | TRBJ2-2 | TRBV30
CASSTTGSGDTQYF | TGTGCCAGTAGTACGACAGGGTCTGGGGATACGCAGTATTTT | NA | 14 | TRBD1 | TRBJ2-3 | TRBV19
CASSVQGVGEQFF | TGTGCCAGCAGCGTTCAGGGGGTGGGTGAGCAGTTCTTC | once | 13 | TRBD1 | TRBJ2-1 | TRBV7-8
CASSSRGINTGELFF | TGTGCCAGCAGCTCGAGGGGGATTAACACCGGGGAGCTGTTTTTT | NA | 15 | NA | TRBJ2-2 | TRBV5-4
CASSVRAGYEQYF | TGTGCCAGTTCCGTCCGGGCAGGGTACGAGCAGTACTTC | large | 13 | NA | TRBJ2-7 | TRBV19
CASSLRQGGEKLFF | TGTGCCAGCAGCTTAAGGCAGGGAGGCGAAAAACTGTTTTTT | NA | 14 | NA | TRBJ1-4 | TRBV7-2
CASWGQESSYEQYF | TGTGCCAGCTGGGGACAGGAGAGCTCCTACGAGCAGTACTTC | medium-sized | 14 | TRBD1 | TRBJ2-7 | TRBV27
CASSRDSGGRETQYF | TGTGCCAGCAGCCGGGATAGCGGGGGCCGAGAGACCCAGTACTTC | NA | 15 | TRBD2 | TRBJ2-5 | TRBV4-2
CASSPGWVGPYEQYF | TGTGCCAGCAGCCCGGGGTGGGTTGGGCCCTACGAGCAGTACTTC | NA | 15 | NA | TRBJ2-7 | TRBV5-5
CAISELLAGGHNEQFF | TGTGCCATCAGTGAGTTACTAGCGGGGGGTCACAATGAGCAGTTCTTC | NA | 16 | TRBD2 | TRBJ2-1 | TRBV10-3